This section outlines one TCR beta chain sequence together with its context. The data are from a study of control samples from healthy donors and cancer patients. The data were produced by immunoSEQ multiplex PCR, yet TCRdb's version contains in-frame clones alone and is incomplete. The table has more than 50,000 clones, approximately 85% seen once. This TCR was recovered from a man between 40 and 49 years old in good health. The material sequenced was blood.

The CDR3 DNA sequence: TGTGCCAGCAGCTTAGAGCCAGGCCTTAATCAGCCCCAGCATTTT. Amino acid sequence: CASSLEPGLNQPQHF. The chain carries TRBV7-6 and TRBJ1-5; no firm D call. Deletions cut 1 base from V and 4 bases from J, with 11 bases between. This CDR3 comprises 15 residues. Germline-derived CDR1 and CDR2 are SGHVS and FNYEAQ.